These T cell receptor beta chains were read from a single sample in a study of T-cell memory formation after mild COVID-19. TCRdb analysed the 5' RACE reads with MiXCR anew, one entry per CDR3 protein. The sample consists of 200,000 to 300,000 distinct CDR3 sequences, over 15% of them appearing once. Sequencing used PBMCs or a T cell subset sorted from them (not recorded which). The receptors here all came from a man aged 18-30 years who had mild COVID-19 (a few samples of this study predate the infection). Cell type and time point are not known. The CDR3 runs from the conserved cysteine through the conserved F or W. The D gene is left open where the match is weak. A clone size is listed for some rows: how often the clone was seen (once, few, many), or a class if it is expanded.

d_call: .
clone_size: few
j_call: TRBJ2-2
v_call: TRBV7-2
cdr3_nt: TGTGCCAGCAGCACCCGAGCCGCCCAGGGGATCACCGGGGAGCTGTTTTTT
cdr3_aa: CASSTRAAQGITGELFF

d_call: .
clone_size: few
j_call: TRBJ2-1
v_call: TRBV4-1
cdr3_nt: TGCGCCAGCAGCCTACAAATGCGGAGCGATGAGCAGTTCTTC
cdr3_aa: CASSLQMRSDEQFF

d_call: .
clone_size: few
j_call: TRBJ2-7
v_call: TRBV27
cdr3_nt: TGTGCCAGCAGCCTTAACGCAGCGCCCAGCGAGCAGTACTTC
cdr3_aa: CASSLNAAPSEQYF

d_call: TRBD1
clone_size: .
j_call: TRBJ1-4
v_call: TRBV7-9
cdr3_nt: TGTGCCAGCAGCTTATCCCTCGGGACAGGGAATGAAAAACTGTTTTTT
cdr3_aa: CASSLSLGTGNEKLFF

d_call: .
clone_size: few
j_call: TRBJ2-1
v_call: TRBV28
cdr3_nt: TGTGCCAGCAGTCTAGCAGGGGGACGGGAGGGGGTCGATGAGCAGTTCTTC
cdr3_aa: CASSLAGGREGVDEQFF

d_call: .
clone_size: .
j_call: TRBJ1-1
v_call: TRBV4-1
cdr3_nt: TGCGCCAGCAGCCAAATGGGAAGCACTGAAGCTTTCTTT
cdr3_aa: CASSQMGSTEAFF

d_call: .
clone_size: .
j_call: TRBJ2-5
v_call: TRBV7-8
cdr3_nt: TGTGCCAGCAGCCTCGTGTTGTGGGGGTCCCAGTACTTC
cdr3_aa: CASSLVLWGSQYF

d_call: .
clone_size: few
j_call: TRBJ2-7
v_call: TRBV3-1
cdr3_nt: TGTGCCAGCAGCCCCACTAACGGACCCTACGAGCAGTACTTC
cdr3_aa: CASSPTNGPYEQYF

d_call: .
clone_size: few
j_call: TRBJ1-2
v_call: TRBV7-8
cdr3_nt: TGTGCCAGCAGCCCCCATCCCATCGTGGCAGGGAACAACTATGGCTACACCTTC
cdr3_aa: CASSPHPIVAGNNYGYTF

d_call: .
clone_size: .
j_call: TRBJ2-2
v_call: TRBV20-1
cdr3_nt: TGCAGTGCTAGACCCCGGGGTAGAAACACCGGGGAGCTGTTTTTT
cdr3_aa: CSARPRGRNTGELFF

d_call: .
clone_size: .
j_call: TRBJ2-4
v_call: TRBV28
cdr3_nt: TGTGCCAGCACCTCCGGGGAGTTCAGGGCCAAAAACATTCAGTACTTC
cdr3_aa: CASTSGEFRAKNIQYF

d_call: TRBD2
clone_size: .
j_call: TRBJ2-5
v_call: TRBV25-1
cdr3_nt: TGTGCCAGCAGTGCCACTTTGGGACTAGCGGGGGAGACGTACCAAGAGACCCAGTACTTC
cdr3_aa: CASSATLGLAGETYQETQYF

d_call: .
clone_size: .
j_call: TRBJ1-5
v_call: TRBV7-2
cdr3_nt: TGTGCCAGCAGCTTAGCCCGGGACGGACCCCAGCATTTT
cdr3_aa: CASSLARDGPQHF

d_call: .
clone_size: few
j_call: TRBJ2-3
v_call: TRBV19
cdr3_nt: TGTGCCAGTAGTATTCGGGCAGGGATCACGCAGTATTTT
cdr3_aa: CASSIRAGITQYF

d_call: .
clone_size: few
j_call: TRBJ2-2
v_call: TRBV4-1
cdr3_nt: TGCGCCAGCAGCCGGGGCGGCGGGGAGCTGTTTTTT
cdr3_aa: CASSRGGGELFF

d_call: .
clone_size: few
j_call: TRBJ2-7
v_call: TRBV5-1
cdr3_nt: TGCGCCAGTGACAGGAGACCCCACTCCTACGAGCAGTACTTC
cdr3_aa: CASDRRPHSYEQYF

d_call: TRBD2
clone_size: .
j_call: TRBJ2-3
v_call: TRBV3-1
cdr3_nt: TGTGCCAGCAGCAAACTAGCGGGGGCCAACACAGATACGCAGTATTTT
cdr3_aa: CASSKLAGANTDTQYF

d_call: .
clone_size: few
j_call: TRBJ1-1
v_call: TRBV10-3
cdr3_nt: TGTGCCAAGAATTACACTGAAGCTTTCTTT
cdr3_aa: CAKNYTEAFF

d_call: .
clone_size: few
j_call: TRBJ2-1
v_call: TRBV21-1
cdr3_nt: TGTGCCGGGGAATGGGAGCGGGGGTTC
cdr3_aa: CAGEWERGF

d_call: .
clone_size: .
j_call: TRBJ1-4
v_call: TRBV12-3/TRBV12-4
cdr3_nt: TGTGCCAGCAGTTTAGCTCGCGCGGGCATCGATGAAAAACTGTTTTTT
cdr3_aa: CASSLARAGIDEKLFF

d_call: .
clone_size: few
j_call: TRBJ2-4
v_call: TRBV5-1
cdr3_nt: TGCGCCAGCAGCCCCCGGGACAGCGGGATCGGCGACATTCAGTACTTC
cdr3_aa: CASSPRDSGIGDIQYF

d_call: .
clone_size: few
j_call: TRBJ2-5
v_call: TRBV4-1
cdr3_nt: TGCGCCAGCAGCCAATTAACTTGGCGGAGCGAGACCCAGTACTTC
cdr3_aa: CASSQLTWRSETQYF

d_call: .
clone_size: .
j_call: TRBJ2-5
v_call: TRBV4-3
cdr3_nt: TGCGCCAGCAGCCAAGACCGCAGGGGCGAGACCCAGTACTTC
cdr3_aa: CASSQDRRGETQYF

d_call: TRBD1
clone_size: many
j_call: TRBJ1-4
v_call: TRBV5-1
cdr3_nt: TGCGCCAGCAGCATGGGACAGTCGACTAATGAAAAACTGTTTTTT
cdr3_aa: CASSMGQSTNEKLFF

d_call: .
clone_size: .
j_call: TRBJ2-5
v_call: TRBV7-3
cdr3_nt: TGTGCCAGCAGCTCCGGTCGGAGGGAGACCCAGTACTTC
cdr3_aa: CASSSGRRETQYF

d_call: .
clone_size: .
j_call: TRBJ2-3
v_call: TRBV11-2
cdr3_nt: TGTGCCAGCAGCCCCGCAGGGGGGGAAGATACGCAGTATTTT
cdr3_aa: CASSPAGGEDTQYF

d_call: .
clone_size: .
j_call: TRBJ2-4
v_call: TRBV6-5
cdr3_nt: TGTGCCAGCAGGGGATCATTCAAAAACATTCAGTACTTC
cdr3_aa: CASRGSFKNIQYF

d_call: TRBD2
clone_size: few
j_call: TRBJ2-1
v_call: TRBV5-1
cdr3_nt: TGCGCCAGCAGCTCTCGGGTAGCGGGGGGGAATGAGCAGTTCTTC
cdr3_aa: CASSSRVAGGNEQFF

d_call: .
clone_size: .
j_call: TRBJ1-2
v_call: TRBV7-9
cdr3_nt: TGTGCCAGCAGCCGCACCGGGCTACAGACCCTCTATGGCTACACCTTC
cdr3_aa: CASSRTGLQTLYGYTF

d_call: TRBD1
clone_size: many
j_call: TRBJ2-3
v_call: TRBV6-1
cdr3_nt: TGTGCCAGCAGTGAAGCGTCCCGGGACAGGGGGCGAAGCACAGATACGCAGTATTTT
cdr3_aa: CASSEASRDRGRSTDTQYF

d_call: TRBD2
clone_size: .
j_call: TRBJ2-3
v_call: TRBV28
cdr3_nt: TGTGCCAGCAGTTTACCATCGCCATTTAGCGGGGGGGACACAGATACGCAGTATTTT
cdr3_aa: CASSLPSPFSGGDTDTQYF

d_call: .
clone_size: few
j_call: TRBJ2-3
v_call: TRBV7-9
cdr3_nt: TGTGCCCCAGGGGACCCTAGCACAGATACGCAGTATTTT
cdr3_aa: CAPGDPSTDTQYF

d_call: .
clone_size: many
j_call: TRBJ2-2
v_call: TRBV4-2
cdr3_nt: TGTGCCAGCAGCCAAGTAGGGTCCGGGGAGCTGTTTTTT
cdr3_aa: CASSQVGSGELFF

d_call: TRBD2
clone_size: few
j_call: TRBJ2-1
v_call: TRBV12-3/TRBV12-4
cdr3_nt: TGTGCCGGAGCGGGGGGAAGTTCCTACAATGAGCAGTTCTTC
cdr3_aa: CAGAGGSSYNEQFF

d_call: .
clone_size: .
j_call: TRBJ2-3
v_call: TRBV12-3/TRBV12-4
cdr3_nt: TGTGCCAGCGGATATACGCAGTATTTT
cdr3_aa: CASGYTQYF

d_call: .
clone_size: .
j_call: TRBJ2-7
v_call: TRBV4-1
cdr3_nt: TGCGCCAGCAGCCTTCCCGGGACTCTCTCCTACGAGCAGTACTTC
cdr3_aa: CASSLPGTLSYEQYF

d_call: TRBD2
clone_size: few
j_call: TRBJ2-1
v_call: TRBV11-3
cdr3_nt: TGTGCCAGCAGCAAGGGGCTAGCGGGGGGCATCATTGAGCAGTTCTTC
cdr3_aa: CASSKGLAGGIIEQFF

d_call: .
clone_size: .
j_call: TRBJ1-6
v_call: TRBV7-2
cdr3_nt: TGTGCCAGCAGCTCTCAGGGGACCCTTAATTCACCCCTCCACTTT
cdr3_aa: CASSSQGTLNSPLHF

d_call: .
clone_size: few
j_call: TRBJ2-1
v_call: TRBV9
cdr3_nt: TGTGCCAGCAGCCAGGCGGAGGGCAATGAGCAGTTCTTC
cdr3_aa: CASSQAEGNEQFF

d_call: .
clone_size: many
j_call: TRBJ1-1
v_call: TRBV7-2
cdr3_nt: TGTGCCAGCAGCCCGGGGTGGGCCACTGAAGCTTTCTTT
cdr3_aa: CASSPGWATEAFF